The entry that follows covers one TCR beta chain sequence. This specimen belongs to a study of shared clonotypes between healthy human individuals. Germline V CDR1 and CDR2: SGHDT, YYEEEE. Losses at the gene ends were 3 bases for V and 6 bases for J; bases not matched to a gene: 13. This CDR3 is built from 16 residues. Method: immunoSEQ multiplex PCR; TCRdb's copy keeps in-frame clones and lacks some. This table holds millions of clones, approximately 95% found once. The specimen sequenced was naive CD4+ T cells sorted from blood. Subset meaning: CD45RA+ positively selected. The rearrangement links TRBV5-6 to TRBJ2-3; 7 nucleotides line up with TRBD1. The TCR comes from a man aged 18-30 years in good health. CDR3 DNA: TGTGCCAGCAGCTCGGGACAGAATAGGATCGTGGATACGCAGTATTTT. It is translated as CASSSGQNRIVDTQYF.